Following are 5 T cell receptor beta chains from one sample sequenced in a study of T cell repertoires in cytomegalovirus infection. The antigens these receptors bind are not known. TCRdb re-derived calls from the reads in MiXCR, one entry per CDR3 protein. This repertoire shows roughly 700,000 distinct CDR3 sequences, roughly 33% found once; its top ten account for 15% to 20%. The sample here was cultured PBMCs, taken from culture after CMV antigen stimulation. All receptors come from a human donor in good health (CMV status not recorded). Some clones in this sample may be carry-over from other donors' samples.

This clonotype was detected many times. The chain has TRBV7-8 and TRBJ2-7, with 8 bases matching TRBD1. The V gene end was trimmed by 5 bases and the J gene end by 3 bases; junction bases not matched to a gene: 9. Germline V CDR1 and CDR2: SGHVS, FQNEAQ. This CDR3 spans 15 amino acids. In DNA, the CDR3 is TGTGCCAGCAGCCCCAAAGGACAGGGATACTACGAGCAGTACTTC. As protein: CASSPKGQGYYEQYF.

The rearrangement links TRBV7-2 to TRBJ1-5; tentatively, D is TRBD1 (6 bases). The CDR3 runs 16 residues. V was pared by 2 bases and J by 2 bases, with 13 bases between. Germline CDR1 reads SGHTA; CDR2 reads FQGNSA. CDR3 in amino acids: CASSLWGAGGNQPQHF. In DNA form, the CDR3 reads TGTGCCAGCAGCTTATGGGGGGCGGGGGGCAATCAGCCCCAGCATTTT.

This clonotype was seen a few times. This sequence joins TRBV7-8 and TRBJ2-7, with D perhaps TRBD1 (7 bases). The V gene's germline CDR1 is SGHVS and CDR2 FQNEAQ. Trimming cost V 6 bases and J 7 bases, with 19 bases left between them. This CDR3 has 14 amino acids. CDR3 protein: CASSKEGARREQYF. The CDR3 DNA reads TGTGCCAGCAGTAAGGAGGGGGCGCGTAGGGAGCAGTACTTC.

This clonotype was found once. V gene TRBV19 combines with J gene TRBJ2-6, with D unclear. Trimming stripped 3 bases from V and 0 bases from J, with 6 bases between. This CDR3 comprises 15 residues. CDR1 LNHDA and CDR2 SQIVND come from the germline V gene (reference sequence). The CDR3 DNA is TGTGCCAGTAGTATTCCGGACTCTGGGGCCAACGTCCTGACTTTC. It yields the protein CASSIPDSGANVLTF.

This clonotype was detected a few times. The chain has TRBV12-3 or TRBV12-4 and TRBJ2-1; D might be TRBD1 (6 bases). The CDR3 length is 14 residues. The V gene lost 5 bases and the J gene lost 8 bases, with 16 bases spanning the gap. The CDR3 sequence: CASSPGTTGDEQFF. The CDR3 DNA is TGTGCCAGCAGTCCAGGGACAACTGGCGATGAGCAGTTCTTC.